What follows is one T cell receptor (beta chain) and its context. The data are from a study of blood T cell repertoires in COVID-19. About the research overall: COVID-19 samples collected from the United States, Italy and Spain covered acute and convalescent phases. PBMCs, B-cell-depleted T cells, or T cells were the source of the cDNA or gDNA that made up the material.

In the original workflow: Reference gene primer amplification gave nucleated cell count estimates. Assay used: immunoSEQ multiplex PCR; TCRdb lists only in-frame clones, some missing. The V and J calls and the clone size are those of that table, but D and trimming were determined from the DNA. Of roughly 130,000 clones in the sample, about 80% were seen once. This CDR3 has 15 residues. The V end lost 2 bases, the J end lost 5 bases, and 13 bases lay between the germline ends. CDR1 is SGHRS and CDR2 is YFSETQ in the germline V gene. The receptor was isolated from a woman of 80 years or more with acute or convalescent COVID-19. The chain couples TRBV5-1 to TRBJ2-2; perhaps TRBD1 as D (6 bases). The sequenced material came from peripheral blood. The CDR3 DNA sequence: TGCGCCAGCAGCTTAGTAAGGGGGACAACCGGGGAGCTGTTTTTT. The encoded protein is CASSLVRGTTGELFF.